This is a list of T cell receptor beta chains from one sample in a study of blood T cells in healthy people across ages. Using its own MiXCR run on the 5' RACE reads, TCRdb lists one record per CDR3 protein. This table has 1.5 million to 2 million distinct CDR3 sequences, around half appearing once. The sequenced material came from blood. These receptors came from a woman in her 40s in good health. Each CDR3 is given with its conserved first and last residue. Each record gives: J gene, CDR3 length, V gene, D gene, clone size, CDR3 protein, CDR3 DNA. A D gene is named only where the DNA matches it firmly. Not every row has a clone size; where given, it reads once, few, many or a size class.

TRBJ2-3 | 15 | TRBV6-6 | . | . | CASSYSSGVADTQYF | TGTGCCAGCAGTTACTCCTCGGGGGTGGCAGATACGCAGTATTTT
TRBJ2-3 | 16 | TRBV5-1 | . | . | CASSLSERWVTDTQYF | TGCGCCAGCAGCTTGAGTGAACGGTGGGTCACAGATACGCAGTATTTT
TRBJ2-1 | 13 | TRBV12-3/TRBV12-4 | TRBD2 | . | CAGGGPSYNEQFF | TGTGCCGGCGGGGGGCCTTCCTACAATGAGCAGTTCTTC
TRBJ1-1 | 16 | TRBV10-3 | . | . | CAISESTGQTFSGAFF | TGTGCCATCAGTGAGTCGACGGGACAAACCTTCTCGGGCGCTTTCTTT
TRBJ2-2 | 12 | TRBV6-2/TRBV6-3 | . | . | CASSYVAGELFF | TGTGCCAGCAGTTACGTTGCCGGGGAGCTGTTTTTT
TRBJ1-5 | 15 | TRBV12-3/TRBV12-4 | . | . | CASSLLDRDFGPQHF | TGTGCCAGCAGTTTACTGGACAGAGACTTTGGGCCCCAGCATTTT
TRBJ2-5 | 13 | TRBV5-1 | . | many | CASSLSSGETQYF | TGTGCCAGCAGCTTATCTTCCGGGGAGACCCAGTACTTC
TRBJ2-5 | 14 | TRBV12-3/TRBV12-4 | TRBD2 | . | CAGSRTSGGETQYF | TGTGCCGGCAGTCGGACTAGCGGGGGAGAGACCCAGTACTTC
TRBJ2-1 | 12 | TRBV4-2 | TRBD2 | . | CASSHERGGRFF | TGTGCCAGCAGCCATGAACGGGGGGGCAGGTTCTTC
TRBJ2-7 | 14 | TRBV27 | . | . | CASSPLSGLYEQYF | TGTGCCAGCAGTCCCCTTTCCGGACTTTACGAGCAGTACTTC
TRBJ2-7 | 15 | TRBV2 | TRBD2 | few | CASSEGAGGRGEQYF | TGTGCCAGCAGTGAAGGAGCGGGGGGGCGGGGCGAGCAGTACTTC
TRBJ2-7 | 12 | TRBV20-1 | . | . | CSASRGVNEQYF | TGCAGTGCTAGTCGGGGAGTCAACGAGCAGTACTTC
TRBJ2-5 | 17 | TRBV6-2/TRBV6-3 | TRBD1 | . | CASMELARDSDQETQYF | TGTGCCAGCATGGAGCTCGCCCGGGACAGTGACCAAGAGACCCAGTACTTC
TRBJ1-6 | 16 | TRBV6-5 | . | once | CASSLKTGSTDSPLHF | TGTGCCAGCAGCTTAAAAACCGGGTCTACGGATTCACCCCTCCACTTT
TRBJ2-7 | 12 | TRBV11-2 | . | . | CASSYYGGEQYF | TGTGCCAGCAGCTACTACGGGGGCGAGCAGTACTTC
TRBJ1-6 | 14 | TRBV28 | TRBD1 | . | CASSLRQGASPLHF | TGTGCCAGCAGTTTACGACAGGGGGCTTCACCCCTCCACTTT
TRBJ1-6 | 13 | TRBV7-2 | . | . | CASSGRPNSPLHF | TGTGCCAGTTCGGGCAGACCTAATTCACCCCTCCACTTT
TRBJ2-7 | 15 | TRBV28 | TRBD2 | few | CASSLMGLAVYEQYF | TGTGCCAGCAGTCTAATGGGACTAGCGGTTTACGAGCAGTACTTC
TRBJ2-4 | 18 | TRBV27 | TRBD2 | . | CASSPPGLAGETKNIQYF | TGTGCCAGCAGTCCCCCGGGACTAGCGGGGGAGACCAAAAACATTCAGTACTTC
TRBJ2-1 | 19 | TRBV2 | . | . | CASSPGWLLPPGSYNEQFF | TGTGCCAGCAGTCCTGGGTGGCTTCTACCCCCTGGATCTTACAATGAGCAGTTCTTC
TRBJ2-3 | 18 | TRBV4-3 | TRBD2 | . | CASSQDLEGSGATDTQYF | TGCGCCAGCAGCCAAGATCTAGAGGGTAGCGGGGCCACAGATACGCAGTATTTT
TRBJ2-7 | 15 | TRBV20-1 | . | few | CSATGTGLSSYEQYF | TGCAGTGCTACCGGGACGGGCCTTAGCTCCTACGAGCAGTACTTC
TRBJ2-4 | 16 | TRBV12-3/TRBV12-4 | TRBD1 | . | CASSSGTGLSKNIQYF | TGTGCCAGCAGTTCCGGGACAGGGCTAAGCAAAAACATTCAGTACTTC
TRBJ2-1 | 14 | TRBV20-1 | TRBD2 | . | CSATSLAAYNEQFF | TGCAGTGCTACTTCACTAGCGGCCTACAATGAGCAGTTCTTC
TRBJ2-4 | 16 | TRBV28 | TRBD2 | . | CASSLTLAGAQNIQYF | TGTGCCAGCAGCTTAACTTTAGCGGGGGCCCAAAACATTCAGTACTTC
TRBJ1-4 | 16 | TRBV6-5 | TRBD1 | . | CANSRQGGLANEKLFF | TGTGCCAACAGTCGACAGGGAGGGTTGGCTAATGAAAAACTGTTTTTT
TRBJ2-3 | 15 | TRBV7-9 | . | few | CASSLRTGLTDTQYF | TGTGCCAGCAGCCTGCGGACCGGCTTAACGGATACGCAGTATTTT